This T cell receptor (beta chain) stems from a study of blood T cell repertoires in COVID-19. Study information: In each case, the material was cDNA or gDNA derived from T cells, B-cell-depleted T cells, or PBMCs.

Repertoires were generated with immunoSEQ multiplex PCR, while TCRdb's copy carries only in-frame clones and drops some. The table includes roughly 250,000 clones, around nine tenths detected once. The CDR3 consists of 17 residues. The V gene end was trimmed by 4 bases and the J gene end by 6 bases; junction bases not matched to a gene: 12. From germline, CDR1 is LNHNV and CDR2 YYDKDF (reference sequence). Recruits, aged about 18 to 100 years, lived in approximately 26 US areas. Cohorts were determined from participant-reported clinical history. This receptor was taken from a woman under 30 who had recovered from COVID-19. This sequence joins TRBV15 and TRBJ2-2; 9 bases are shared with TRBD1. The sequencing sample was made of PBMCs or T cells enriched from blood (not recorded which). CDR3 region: CATSKERGTGLPGELFF. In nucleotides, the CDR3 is TGTGCCACCAGCAAAGAGAGAGGGACAGGGTTGCCCGGGGAGCTGTTTTTT.